The clone carrying this T cell receptor (beta chain) occurred a few times. The sample comes from a study of T cells in Graves' hyperthyroidism and ophthalmopathy. Germline CDR1 and CDR2: LNHNV and YYDKDF (reference sequence). The V end lost 1 base, the J end lost 1 base, and 7 bases lay between the germline ends. The CDR3 runs 14 residues. Ophthalmopathy patients had moderate-to-severe active disease, CAS ≥3, NOSPECS ≥4, and disease duration under 3 months. RNA transcripts gave rise to amplified TCR beta CDR3 regions. RT-PCR in the first round (using the HTBI primer set) targeted the TCR CDR3. A single record per CDR3 protein comes from TCRdb applying MiXCR to the multiplex PCR reads. The sample lists about 600,000 distinct CDR3 sequences; 16% were seen once.

The genes are TRBV15 and TRBJ2-5; no firm D call. This sequence originates from a woman aged 40 to 50 with Graves' ophthalmopathy. The sample consisted of blood. The CDR3 coding sequence is TGTGCCACCAGCAGAGGAGGCATCCAAGAGACCCAGTACTTC. Amino acids: CATSRGGIQETQYF.